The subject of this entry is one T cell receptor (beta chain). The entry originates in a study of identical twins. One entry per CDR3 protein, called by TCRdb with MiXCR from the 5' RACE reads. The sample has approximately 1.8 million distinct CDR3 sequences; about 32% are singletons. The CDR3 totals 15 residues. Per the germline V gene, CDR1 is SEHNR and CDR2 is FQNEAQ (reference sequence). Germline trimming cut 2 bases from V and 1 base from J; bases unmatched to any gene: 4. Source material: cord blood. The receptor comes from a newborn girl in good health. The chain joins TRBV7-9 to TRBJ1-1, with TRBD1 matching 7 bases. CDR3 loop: CASSLLTGRNTEAFF. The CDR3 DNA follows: TGTGCCAGCAGCTTATTGACAGGGAGGAACACTGAAGCTTTCTTT.